This T cell receptor beta chain comes out of a study of spatial heterogeneity in lung cancer. Time point defined: sample taken at primary tumor resection. The V end was cut by 1 base, the J end by 1 base, with 7 bases between. The CDR3 contains 14 residues. Germline CDR1 is SGHTA and CDR2 is FQGNSA. Every cDNA TCR molecule received its own unique molecular identifier. TCRdb re-analysed the 5' RACE reads in MiXCR, keeping a single row per CDR3 protein. Of about 22,000 distinct CDR3 sequences listed, around 5.8% are singletons. This clonotype occurred many times. The gene calls are TRBV7-2 and TRBJ1-1; unclear D gene. Sequencing was performed on PBMCs, taken at surgery. The sequence was obtained from a male donor with early-stage non-small cell lung cancer. The CDR3 is CASSLEGTNTEAFF. CDR3 DNA: TGTGCCAGCAGCTTAGAAGGTACGAACACTGAAGCTTTCTTT.